One sample yielded the 4 T cell receptor beta chains listed below, sequenced in a study of naive and memory T cell subsets. Both TRBC1 and TRBC2 were covered by a beta constant-region primer of two equimolar oligonucleotides. Nested alpha and beta constant-region primers with the SP2 primer drove four PCR rounds on ligated cDNA. From the UMI-ligation and nested PCR reads, TCRdb called clonotypes with MiXCR, one entry per CDR3 protein. Here the sample spans 20,000 to 25,000 distinct CDR3 sequences, roughly 10% being singletons. The sample comprised central memory CD8+ T cells from blood. These TCRs come from a human donor in good health.

V usage is TRBV5-4 and J usage is TRBJ2-3; 10 nucleotides line up with TRBD2. This CDR3 is 16 amino acids long. CDR1 and CDR2 from the germline V gene are SGHNT and YYREEE (reference sequence). The V gene end was trimmed by 4 bases and the J gene end by 0 bases; junction bases not matched to a gene: 5. The CDR3 DNA sequence: TGTGCCAGCAGCCCTCCTAGCGGGAGAAGCACAGATACGCAGTATTTT. Amino acids: CASSPPSGRSTDTQYF.

Ten or more counts support this clonotype. The chain uses TRBV27 and TRBJ1-4; the D is unclear. Looked up from germline, CDR1 is MNHEY and CDR2 is SMNVEV (reference sequence). The V gene lost 5 bases and the J gene lost 2 bases, with 6 bases spanning the gap. This CDR3 comprises 13 residues. The CDR3 bases are TGTGCCAGCAGTCAAGGGACTAATGAAAAACTGTTTTTT. Translating it yields CASSQGTNEKLFF.

This clonotype was detected ten times or more. The rearrangement uses TRBV6-4 and TRBJ2-1; tentatively, D is TRBD2 (6 bases). This CDR3 is 13 amino acids long. Trimming took 3 bases from V and 4 from J, leaving 7 bases between them. Germline V gene sequence: CDR1 MRHNA, CDR2 SNTAGT. CDR3 sequence: CASSEGLYNEQFF. CDR3 DNA: TGTGCCAGCAGTGAGGGACTTTACAATGAGCAGTTCTTC.

The chain couples TRBV28 to TRBJ2-1, with TRBD1 identical over 8 bases. The CDR3 spans 14 residues. The V and J ends lost 5 bases and 4 bases, in that order; junction bases with no gene match: 4. Germline CDR1 is MDHEN and CDR2 is SYDVKM. DNA for the CDR3: TGTGCCAGCAGTCGACAGGGGATTTACAATGAGCAGTTCTTC. The encoded protein is CASSRQGIYNEQFF.